The T cell receptor beta chain under discussion was sequenced for a study of human T cells and chemical hapten exposure. Regarding time point: patch test 2, 6 weeks after DPC sensitization. Noted treatment: therapeutic diphenylcyclopropenone sensitization with weekly scalp DPC. The study enrolled 18 to 70-year-old alopecia patients suitable for DPC. From the RACE reads, TCRdb called clonotypes with MiXCR, one entry per CDR3 protein. This sample carries some 84,000 distinct CDR3 sequences, about 9.4% of them seen once, and the ten largest clones take roughly 5%. The J segment lost 2 bases and the V segment lost 8 bases, leaving 10 bases of the junction unmatched. This CDR3 contains 15 residues. Germline lookup yields CDR1 LNHDA and CDR2 SQIVND (reference sequence).

This receptor was identified in a woman aged 50 to 60 with alopecia areata. Some clones in this sample may be carry-over from other donors' samples. Sequencing used whole blood, obtained in connection with sensitization to the hapten diphenylcyclopropenone (DPC). V gene TRBV19 combines with J gene TRBJ2-7, with 9 positions matching TRBD1. The CDR3 DNA is TGTGCCAGTGCCAAAACCGGGACAGGGACCTACGAGCAGTACTTC. Translating gives CASAKTGTGTYEQYF.